This TCR beta chain is drawn from a study of T cell repertoires in cytomegalovirus infection. Study-level background: Indications of both CMV infection and matching HLA type were provided by public TCR beta signatures.

V gave up 5 bases and J gave up 1 base; unmatched junction bases: 4. The CDR3 totals 15 residues. One entry per CDR3 protein results from TCRdb running MiXCR on the reads. The table has 350,000 to 400,000 distinct CDR3 sequences, about 35% seen once; the top ten hold about 13%. Whole-study findings and limits: The ex vivo response showed dominance by HLA-C-restricted CMV-specific TCR beta clonotypes.

Comment on this clonotype: Its target is unknown.

The chain recombines TRBV12-3 or TRBV12-4 with TRBJ2-2, with 7 bases aligning to TRBD1. The specimen comprised cultured PBMCs, sampled from culture after CMV antigen stimulation. The receptor comes from a human donor in good health (CMV status not recorded). Some clones in this sample may be carry-over from other donors' samples. CDR3 loop: CASSPGTENTGELFF. The CDR3 DNA reads TGTGCCAGCAGTCCCGGGACAGAGAACACCGGGGAGCTGTTTTTT.